The 26 T cell receptor beta chains listed next were all sequenced from one sample in a study of technical replicates of blood from a few donors (dated 2017 in TCRdb). Library preparation employed the immunoSEQ multiplex PCR assay. The immuneACCESS repertoire file appears here via TCRdb, limited to in-frame rearrangements. These files lack a portion of the clones; in checked studies, under half of the deficit traces to unresolved V genes, and the cause of the others is not known. For this sample there are about 62,000 clones; under 90% appear just once. The ten largest clones take up more than 4% of the sample. The sequenced sample was PBMCs. The receptor set was obtained from a human donor in good health. Some clones in this sample may be carry-over from other donors' samples.

The chain combines TRBV4-2 with TRBJ1-1, with 9 nucleotides matching TRBD1. The CDR3 spans 18 residues. Germline CDR1 and CDR2: LGHNA and YNFKEQ. Germline trimming cut 2 bases from V and 1 base from J; bases unmatched to any gene: 11. The CDR3: CASSQTHRTGVPNTEAFF. The DNA for the CDR3 is TGTGCCAGCAGCCAAACCCACCGGACAGGGGTACCGAACACTGAAGCTTTCTTT.

This clone appeared a single time. The J gene is TRBJ2-3, the V gene TRBV27; 13 bases agree with TRBD2. Per the germline V gene, CDR1 is MNHEY and CDR2 is SMNVEV (reference sequence). V lost 5 bases and J lost 4; bases outside the gene matches: 6. The CDR3 extends over 16 amino acids. The CDR3 DNA reads as TGTGCCAGCAGTCCCCTACTAGCGGGGGGGCCAGATACGCAGTATTTT. This translates into CASSPLLAGGPDTQYF.

The chain couples TRBV18 to TRBJ2-4; a weak D match, TRBD1 (5 bases). The V end was cut by 2 bases, the J end by 4 bases, with 12 bases between. This CDR3 spans 15 amino acids. The V gene's germline CDR1 is KGHSH and CDR2 LQKENI. The CDR3 sequence is CASSPKQRQKNIQYF. The CDR3 nucleotides read TGTGCCAGCTCACCAAAACAACGACAGAAAAACATTCAGTACTTC.

The chain has TRBV7-8 and TRBJ2-3; maybe TRBD2 (6 bases). CDR3 length: 16 residues. From germline, CDR1 is SGHVS and CDR2 FQNEAQ. The V end was cut by 2 bases, the J end by 2 bases, with 14 bases between. CDR3 sequence (DNA): TGTGCCAGCAGCTTATTTCTTGCGGGGCCCACAGATACGCAGTATTTT. The encoded protein is CASSLFLAGPTDTQYF.

The V gene is TRBV30, the J gene TRBJ2-7, with D possibly TRBD2 on 5 matching bases. The CDR3 sequence is 13 residues long. Deletions cut 4 bases from V and 3 bases from J, with 13 bases between. The germline V gene has CDR1 GTSNPN and CDR2 SVGIG (reference sequence). CDR3 sequence (DNA): TGTGCCTGGAATGGTCTAGCAGACTACGAGCAGTACTTC. This codes for CAWNGLADYEQYF.

This chain links TRBV9 with TRBJ2-7; 15 nucleotides align to TRBD2. Germline trimming cut 3 bases from V and 6 bases from J; bases unmatched to any gene: 7. Looked up from germline, CDR1 is SGDLS and CDR2 is YYNGEE. There are 16 residues in the CDR3. Written as DNA, the CDR3 is TGTGCCAGCAGCGCGGGACTAGCGGGAGGTTGGTCCGAGCAGTACTTC. Amino acids: CASSAGLAGGWSEQYF.

This rearrangement joins TRBV27 to TRBJ2-5; 8 bases agree with TRBD1. V trimming: 6 bases; J trimming: 5 bases; junction bases outside the gene matches: 8. The CDR3 spans 14 residues. Germline V gene data show CDR1 as MNHEY and CDR2 as SMNVEV (reference sequence). The CDR3, as DNA: TGTGCCAGCAGCCGACAGGGGCGTATGGAGACCCAGTACTTC. Protein product: CASSRQGRMETQYF.

The chain recombines TRBV5-1 with TRBJ2-5; TRBD1 agrees at 10 bases. Germline assignment: CDR1 SGHRS and CDR2 YFSETQ. The CDR3 loop spans 14 amino acids. V was pared by 3 bases and J by 5 bases, with 4 bases of the junction left unmatched. CDR3 nucleotides: TGCGCCAGCAGCTCGACAGGGGGCTGGGAGACCCAGTACTTC. Protein product: CASSSTGGWETQYF. The full variable domain, rest sourced from reference TRBV5-1 and TRBJ2-5, is KAGVTQTPRYLIKTRGQQVTLSCSPISGHRSVSWYQQTPGQGLQFLFEYFSETQRNKGNFPGRFSGRQFSNSRSEMNVSTLELGDSALYLCASSSTGGWETQYFGPGTRLLVL.

The chain employs TRBV6-7 and TRBJ2-7; the match to TRBD1 covers 7 bases. Being an ORF, TRBV6-7 has a function that is uncertain. V gave up 7 bases and J gave up 11 bases; unmatched junction bases: 5. CDR3 length: 10 amino acids. The DNA for the CDR3 is TGTGCCAGCACCGGGGACAGCAAGTACTTC. Its translation: CASTGDSKYF.

The gene calls are TRBV14 and TRBJ2-5; no clear D gene. Germline V gene sequence: CDR1 SGHDN, CDR2 FVKESK. V was clipped by 5 bases and J by 7 bases, with 11 bases between them. The length of the CDR3 is 12 residues. Here the CDR3 DNA reads TGTGCCAGCAGCTCTGGCCAGTGGACCCAGTACTTC. Protein sequence: CASSSGQWTQYF.

The chain recombines TRBV9 with TRBJ2-6; D gene ambiguous. CDR3 length: 15 residues. The germline V gene encodes CDR1 SGDLS and CDR2 YYNGEE. V was shortened by 3 bases and J by 0 bases, with 7 bases between the two germline ends. The CDR3 DNA reads as TGTGCCAGCAGCGCTAGGTACTCTGGGGCCAACGTCCTGACTTTC. It yields the protein CASSARYSGANVLTF. The whole variable domain, remainder taken from reference TRBV9 and TRBJ2-6, is DSGVTQTPKHLITATGQRVTLRCSPRSGDLSVYWYQQSLDQGLQFLIQYYNGEERAKGNILERFSAQQFPDLHSELNLSSLELGDSALYFCASSARYSGANVLTFGAGSRLTVL.

The chain carries TRBV7-2 and TRBJ1-5; no definite D call. V lost 3 bases and J lost 6, with 12 bases in between. The CDR3 has 14 residues. The germline gives CDR1 SGHTA, CDR2 FQGNSA. CDR3 bases: TGTGCCAGCAGCTTGGACTCCAATGGTCAGCCCCAGCATTTT. Encoded protein: CASSLDSNGQPQHF.

This clone was detected once. The chain employs TRBV4-3 and TRBJ1-1; TRBD1 matches 8 bases. This CDR3 has 13 residues. Germline CDR1 reads LGHNA; CDR2 reads YSLEER. V lost 1 base, J lost 9 bases, and 4 bases stayed unmatched. Here the CDR3 DNA reads TGCGCCAGCAGCCAAGTGGACAGGGCAAAAGCTTTCTTT. Its translation: CASSQVDRAKAFF.

V gene TRBV14 combines with J gene TRBJ2-3, with a possible D match to TRBD2 (5 bases). This CDR3 spans 17 amino acids. V lost 0 bases, J lost 6 bases, and 19 bases lay in between. CDR1 and CDR2 from the germline V gene are SGHDN and FVKESK. CDR3 in DNA: TGTGCCAGCAGCCAAGACCCCACGGACTCGTGGGAGGATACGCAGTATTTT. Translation gives CASSQDPTDSWEDTQYF.

V usage is TRBV2 and J usage is TRBJ2-7; tentatively, D is TRBD1 (5 bases). The V gene's germline CDR1 is SNHLY and CDR2 FYNNEI. The ends were cut back, 8 bases at V and 6 bases at J, with 14 bases in the middle. The CDR3 runs 12 residues. CDR3 sequence: CASHFQGPEQYF. CDR3 DNA sequence: TGTGCCAGCCACTTCCAGGGTCCCGAGCAGTACTTC.

The J gene is TRBJ2-7, the V gene TRBV5-4; perhaps TRBD2 as D (5 bases). Germline CDR1 SGHNT, CDR2 YYREEE (reference sequence). CDR3 size: 13 residues. Trimming left V 4 bases short and J 1 base short, with 9 bases between. CDR3 coding DNA: TGTGCCAGCAGCCAGGACTGGTCCTACGAGCAGTACTTC. This sequence encodes CASSQDWSYEQYF.

The CDR3 DNA reads TGTGCCAGCAGCTTACGGTTGAACACTGAAGCTTTCTTT. Translation gives CASSLRLNTEAFF. The J gene is TRBJ1-1, the V gene TRBV7-6; D remains ambiguous. The CDR3 is 13 residues long. V was cut by 2 bases and J by 0 bases, with 4 bases left in between. Germline V CDR1 and CDR2: SGHVS, FNYEAQ.

The chain couples TRBV7-9 to TRBJ2-1; D unclear. Between the trimmed V and J ends, which lost 5 bases and 0 bases, there was a span of 11 bases. The CDR3 is 15 amino acids. CDR1 and CDR2 (germline): SEHNR, FQNEAQ (reference sequence). The CDR3: CASSQIQYSYNEQFF. In DNA form, the CDR3 reads TGTGCCAGCAGCCAAATACAGTACTCCTACAATGAGCAGTTCTTC.

In DNA form, the CDR3 reads TGTGCCAGCAGCCTAAACGGACAGGGATACAATGAGCAGTTCTTC. It yields the protein CASSLNGQGYNEQFF. The V call is TRBV7-3, the J call TRBJ2-1; TRBD1 matches 8 bases. The CDR3 sequence is 15 residues long. Germline values: CDR1 SGHTA, CDR2 FQGTGA. The V segment lost 5 bases and the J segment 4 bases; nucleotides outside the gene matches: 7.

The chain is built from TRBV2 and TRBJ1-4; TRBD1 agrees at 7 bases. The CDR3 length is 15 residues. The trim removed 8 bases at V and 4 bases at J, leaving 10 bases unmatched. The V gene's germline CDR1 is SNHLY and CDR2 FYNNEI. The CDR3 protein is CASGGVRGVNEKLFF. CDR3 DNA: TGTGCCAGCGGTGGGGTCAGGGGGGTTAATGAAAAACTGTTTTTT. Combining the CDR3 with reference TRBV2 and TRBJ1-4 gives the whole variable domain EPEVTQTPSHQVTQMGQEVILRCVPISNHLYFYWYRQILGQKVEFLVSFYNNEISEKSEIFDDQFSVERPDGSNFTLKIRSTKLEDSAMYFCASGGVRGVNEKLFFGSGTQLSVL.

J is TRBJ2-5 and V is TRBV7-6; 7 bases are shared with TRBD1. V lost 4 bases, J lost 4 bases, and 9 bases stayed unmatched. Germline CDR1 SGHVS, CDR2 FNYEAQ. The CDR3 runs to 15 residues. The CDR3 DNA follows: TGTGCCAGCAGCTGGGGGACAGTCCGGGGAGAGACCCAGTACTTC. The encoded protein is CASSWGTVRGETQYF.

CDR3 bases: TGTGCCAGCAGGACAGGGGATGCGGTAGAGACCCAGTACTTC. Its protein is CASRTGDAVETQYF. The chain links TRBV27 to TRBJ2-5, with TRBD1 matching over 8 bases. This CDR3 comprises 14 residues. Per the germline V gene, CDR1 is MNHEY and CDR2 is SMNVEV (reference sequence). The V and J ends lost 6 bases and 4 bases, in that order; junction bases with no gene match: 7.

V is TRBV9 and J is TRBJ2-6; D may be TRBD1 (6 bases). The CDR3 loop spans 17 amino acids. The V gene's germline CDR1 is SGDLS and CDR2 YYNGEE. V was shortened by 4 bases and J by 1 base, with 15 bases between the two germline ends. CDR3 sequence: CASSSGHQLSGANVLTF. DNA for the CDR3: TGTGCCAGCAGCTCGGGACATCAACTTTCTGGGGCCAACGTCCTGACTTTC. Drawing the rest from reference TRBV9 and TRBJ2-6, the complete variable domain is DSGVTQTPKHLITATGQRVTLRCSPRSGDLSVYWYQQSLDQGLQFLIQYYNGEERAKGNILERFSAQQFPDLHSELNLSSLELGDSALYFCASSSGHQLSGANVLTFGAGSRLTVL.

This clone was counted once. This rearrangement joins TRBV13 to TRBJ1-4; D gene ambiguous. Trimming removed 3 bases at V and 10 bases at J, with 12 bases between. The germline CDR1 and CDR2 sequences are PRHDT and FYEKMQ (reference sequence). The CDR3 length is 13 residues. The CDR3 DNA sequence: TGTGCCAGCAGCTTCGAGCAGGAGGGAAAACTGTTTTTT. It yields the protein CASSFEQEGKLFF. The full variable domain, rest sourced from reference TRBV13 and TRBJ1-4, is AAGVIQSPRHLIKEKRETATLKCYPIPRHDTVYWYQQGPGQDPQFLISFYEKMQSDKGSIPDRFSAQQFSDYHSELNMSSLELGDSALYFCASSFEQEGKLFFGSGTQLSVL.

The chain links TRBV5-5 to TRBJ2-2, with a possible D match to TRBD1 (6 bases). Trimming removed 4 bases from V and 0 bases from J, with 16 bases in between. CDR1 is SGHKS and CDR2 is YYEKEE in the germline V gene (reference sequence). The CDR3 has 17 amino acids. The CDR3: CASSARDRTSNTGELFF. For the CDR3, the DNA is TGTGCCAGCAGCGCGCGAGACAGGACATCGAACACCGGGGAGCTGTTTTTT.

In nucleotides, the CDR3 is TGTGCCAGCAGCACCCCAGGGGGACGGGAGCTGTTTTTT. Its protein is CASSTPGGRELFF. The gene calls are TRBV9 and TRBJ2-2; 7 bases fit TRBD1. V trimming: 4 bases; J trimming: 9 bases; junction bases outside the gene matches: 6. The CDR3 contains 13 residues. Germline V CDR1 and CDR2: SGDLS, YYNGEE.